This TCR beta chain was sequenced during a study of human T cells and chemical hapten exposure. MiXCR, run by TCRdb on the RACE reads, gives a single entry per CDR3 protein. The sample carries around 110,000 distinct CDR3 sequences, about 12% recorded once. The time point: patch test 1, 2 weeks after DPC sensitization. Treatment given: therapeutic diphenylcyclopropenone sensitization with weekly scalp DPC. This clonotype was observed many times. This TCR was recovered from a woman between 50 and 59 years old with alopecia areata. Some clones in this sample may be carry-over from other donors' samples. The material was whole blood, obtained in connection with sensitization to the hapten diphenylcyclopropenone (DPC).

CDR3 in amino acids: CASSPSGAFLETQYF. CDR3 nucleotides: TGTGCCAGCAGTCCTAGCGGGGCCTTCCTGGAGACCCAGTACTTC. This chain uses TRBV12-3 or TRBV12-4 with TRBJ2-5, with 9 bases identical to TRBD2. V was clipped by 5 bases and J by 5 bases; unmatched bases: 9. This CDR3 comprises 15 residues.